This T cell receptor beta chain was retrieved from a study of blood T cell repertoires in COVID-19. Study at large: Material from acute and convalescent COVID-19 was sourced from the United States, Italy and Spain.

TCRdb keeps only in-frame clones here, not all; method: immunoSEQ multiplex PCR. The sample has fewer than 250,000 clones, 85% to 95% seen once; the top ten hold about 0.79%. The CDR3 length is 13 residues. The germline CDR1 and CDR2 sequences are SGDLS and YYNGEE. V lost 5 bases, J lost 3 bases, and 8 bases lay in between. The sample taken for sequencing was peripheral blood. The source of this sequence is a man between 25 and 39 years old with COVID-19, enrolled during active disease. The rearrangement uses TRBV9 and TRBJ2-2; tentatively, D is TRBD2 (5 bases). The CDR3 DNA sequence: TGTGCCAGCAGACCCGGGGACACCGGGGAGCTGTTTTTT. As protein: CASRPGDTGELFF.